The source of this TCR beta chain is a study of OX40 agonist ivuxolimab in advanced cancers. Study in general: Cohort: approximately 83% men, mean age around 60, aged about 20 to 90. Partial responses were achieved by three patients, of whom one had hepatocellular carcinoma and two had cutaneous melanoma.

Generated by immunoSEQ multiplex PCR, the TCRdb table keeps only in-frame clones and is missing some. The sample lists 11,000 to 15,000 clones; under 80% were seen once. Germline V CDR1 and CDR2: SGHRS, YFSETQ. CDR3 length: 14 residues. V was clipped by 1 base and J by 8 bases; unmatched bases: 3. Study-wide results and caveats: The average count of expanded clones was higher among CD8+ T cells than among CD4+.

Turning to this clone: Its antigen is unknown.

This sample comprised CD4+ or CD8+ T cells sorted from blood, obtained in a trial of the OX40 agonist ivuxolimab. The clonotype originates from an adult with an advanced solid tumor such as melanoma, head and neck, liver or kidney cancer. V usage is TRBV5-1 and J usage is TRBJ2-1; 10 bases fit TRBD2. CDR3 in DNA: TGCGCCAGCAGCTTGCTAGCGGGGGACGATGAGCAGTTCTTC. It translates to CASSLLAGDDEQFF.